A single T cell receptor beta chain is shown here with its context. The source of the sample is a study of blood T cell repertoires in COVID-19. Study details: Samples representing acute and convalescent COVID-19 were sourced from the United States, Italy and Spain. PBMCs, B-cell-depleted T cells, or T cells provided the cDNA or gDNA that made up the material.

As handled by the study authors: Estimates of nucleated cell counts were drawn from the amplification of reference gene primers. The method was immunoSEQ multiplex PCR; TCRdb's version includes in-frame clones alone and lacks a portion of them. V, J and clone size derive from that table, while D and trimming were established from the DNA sequence. The sample includes more than 10,000 clones, approximately 91% seen only once; the top ten take approximately 15%. The clonotype originates from a human donor in a cohort sampled during active COVID-19. Sample: peripheral blood.

This chain's CDR3 is CASSLGLGGILFF. For the CDR3, the DNA is TGTGCCAGCAGCTTGGGACTAGGGGGAATACTGTTTTTT. This rearrangement joins TRBV7-9 to TRBJ1-4; tentative D call: TRBD1 (6 bases). The CDR3 spans 13 residues. The germline gives CDR1 SEHNR, CDR2 FQNEAQ (reference sequence). The V gene lost 3 bases and the J gene lost 13 bases, with 15 bases spanning the gap.